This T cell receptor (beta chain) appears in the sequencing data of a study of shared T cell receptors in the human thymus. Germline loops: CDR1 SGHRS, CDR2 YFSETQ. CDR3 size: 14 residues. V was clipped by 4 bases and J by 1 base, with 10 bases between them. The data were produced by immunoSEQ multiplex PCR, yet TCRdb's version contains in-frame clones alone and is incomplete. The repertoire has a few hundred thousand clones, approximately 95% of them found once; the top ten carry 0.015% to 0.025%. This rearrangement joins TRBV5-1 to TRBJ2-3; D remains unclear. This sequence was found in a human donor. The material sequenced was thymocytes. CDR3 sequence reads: CASSLLMGTDTQYF. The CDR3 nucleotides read TGCGCCAGCAGCCTATTAATGGGCACAGATACGCAGTATTTT.